This TCR beta chain was identified during a study of shared clonotypes between healthy human individuals. As for the study in general: Aged between 18 and 49, the donors were a couple of women and three men.

This CDR3 region has 16 residues. With 6 bases removed from V and 2 bases from J, the gap between germline ends came to 18 bases. Germline V gene sequence: CDR1 SGHNT, CDR2 YYREEE (reference sequence). Using immunoSEQ multiplex PCR, the repertoire was profiled, and TCRdb retains in-frame clones only, with some absent. The sample contains about 2 million clones, 85% to 95% of which appear only once. Sequencing was performed on naive CD4+ T cells sorted from blood. The sample's subset: CD45RA+ positively selected. The chain joins TRBV5-4 to TRBJ2-1; D possibly corresponds to TRBD2 (6 bases). The TCR sequence derives from a man aged 18-30 years in good health. The CDR3 reads CASTLSAGGAYNEQFF. CDR3 in DNA: TGTGCCAGCACGCTTTCAGCCGGGGGTGCCTACAATGAGCAGTTCTTC.